A single sample is the source of the 20 T cell receptor beta chains below, sequenced in a study of blood T cell repertoires in COVID-19. Data came from immunoSEQ multiplex PCR; TCRdb stores just in-frame clones and leaves some out. The sample holds about 160,000 clones; more than 75% are singletons and the top ten take roughly a sixth. Sequences were obtained from peripheral blood. Receptor source: a man aged 60-69 years with active or convalescent COVID-19.

The chain combines TRBV7-9 with TRBJ1-1; TRBD1 is a possible D gene (6 bases). CDR1 and CDR2 (germline): SEHNR, FQNEAQ (reference sequence). V was pared by 10 bases and J by 4 bases, with 10 bases between. The CDR3 has 11 amino acids. CDR3 in amino acids: CAINRVTEAFF. The CDR3 coding sequence is TGTGCCATCAACAGGGTCACTGAAGCTTTCTTT.

This rearrangement joins TRBV6-5 to TRBJ2-2, with D maybe TRBD2 (5 bases). V shed 8 bases and J shed 3 bases, with 13 bases lying between them. This CDR3 contains 14 residues. Germline CDR1 reads MNHEY; CDR2 reads SVGAGI. CDR3 sequence reads: CASGSLGDTGELFF. The CDR3 region has the DNA TGTGCCAGCGGGAGTTTGGGAGACACCGGGGAGCTGTTTTTT.

The chain employs TRBV18 and TRBJ1-1, with 9 nucleotides matching TRBD1. V gave up 5 bases and J gave up 5 bases; unmatched junction bases: 6. The germline CDR1 and CDR2 sequences are KGHSH and LQKENI. CDR3 length equals 14 residues. The CDR3 DNA is TGTGCCAGCTCAGGGGGACAGGGAATAACTGAAGCTTTCTTT. Its translation is CASSGGQGITEAFF.

The rearrangement uses TRBV27 and TRBJ2-2, with 7 bases that match TRBD2. This CDR3 comprises 16 residues. Looked up from germline, CDR1 is MNHEY and CDR2 is SMNVEV (reference sequence). V shed 5 bases, J shed 0 bases, and the junction held 6 bases outside the gene matches. The CDR3 DNA is TGTGCCAGCAGTGTCGCCGGGACTACGAACACCGGGGAGCTGTTTTTT. This translates into CASSVAGTTNTGELFF.

The genes are TRBV10-3 and TRBJ1-1, with D unresolved. CDR3 length equals 14 residues. Germline V gives CDR1 ENHRY, CDR2 SYGVKD. Deletions cut 7 bases from V and 4 bases from J, with 16 bases between. CDR3 protein: CAITTETGGTEAFF. In DNA, the CDR3 is TGTGCCATCACCACCGAGACCGGCGGCACTGAAGCTTTCTTT.

This clone was counted a few times. The chain is built from TRBV27 and TRBJ1-2; D ambiguous. The germline CDR1 and CDR2 sequences are MNHEY and SMNVEV (reference sequence). V shed 4 bases and J shed 5 bases, with 11 bases lying between them. The CDR3 is 13 amino acids. CDR3 coding DNA: TGTGCCAGCAGTTCCCCCACGGGATATGGCTACACCTTC. Protein: CASSSPTGYGYTF.

A few counts support this clone. V is TRBV7-9 and J is TRBJ2-3, with 8 bases lining up with TRBD2. Germline V gene lookup returns CDR1 SEHNR and CDR2 FQNEAQ (reference sequence). V shed 4 bases and J 0 bases; nucleotides not matched to a gene: 9. This CDR3 contains 17 residues. CDR3 DNA sequence: TGTGCCAGCAGCTCCCTCCCAGCGGGGGTAAGCACAGATACGCAGTATTTT. It translates to CASSSLPAGVSTDTQYF.

This chain uses TRBV5-1 with TRBJ1-2; 11 bases map to TRBD1. The CDR3 is 14 amino acids. The germline V gene has CDR1 SGHRS and CDR2 YFSETQ. The V gene end was trimmed by 5 bases and the J gene end by 2 bases; junction bases not matched to a gene: 2. The DNA for the CDR3 is TGCGCCAGCAGTCGGGACAGGGGGAACTATGGCTACACCTTC. Protein product: CASSRDRGNYGYTF.

This sequence joins TRBV19 and TRBJ2-7; 12 bases map to TRBD1. The CDR3 is 17 residues long. Germline CDR1 and CDR2: LNHDA and SQIVND (reference sequence). J was trimmed by 5 bases and V by 1 base; bases with no gene match: 9. The CDR3 loop reads CASSIALPGQGAHEQYF. The DNA of the CDR3 is TGTGCCAGTAGTATAGCCTTGCCGGGACAGGGGGCCCACGAGCAGTACTTC.

This sequence joins TRBV3-1 (or the pseudogene TRBV3-2) and TRBJ2-7, with a tentative D call TRBD2 (6 bases). This CDR3 is 15 amino acids long. Trimming took off 4 bases at V and 0 bases at J, with 13 bases between the two ends. The germline gives CDR1 LGHDT, CDR2 YNNKEL (reference sequence). CDR3 in amino acids: CASSLGTPDSYEQYF. In DNA, the CDR3 is TGTGCCAGCAGCCTTGGGACTCCTGACTCCTACGAGCAGTACTTC.

This sequence joins TRBV7-6 and TRBJ2-1, with 12 bases identical to TRBD2. In germline, CDR1 is SGHVS, CDR2 FNYEAQ. The CDR3 sequence is 16 residues long. J lost 8 bases, V lost 6 bases, and 11 bases had no gene match. DNA for the CDR3: TGTGCCAGCAGTTTTGGACTAGCGGGGAGTGTGTATGAGCAGTTCTTC. This gives the protein CASSFGLAGSVYEQFF.

The chain joins TRBV6-6 to TRBJ1-2; 7 bases are shared with TRBD1. The CDR3 has 16 residues. Germline V lookup: CDR1 MNHNY, CDR2 SVGAGI (reference sequence). Trimming at V came to 2 bases and at J to 1 base, leaving 7 bases not matched to a gene. The CDR3 nucleotides read TGTGCCAGCAGTTACACCGGGACAGAATTTAACTATGGCTACACCTTC. It encodes CASSYTGTEFNYGYTF.

The chain recombines TRBV18 with TRBJ1-1, with D possibly matching TRBD1 (6 bases). CDR1 KGHSH and CDR2 LQKENI come from the germline V gene. This CDR3 has 14 residues. Deletions cut 6 bases from V and 0 bases from J, with 11 bases between. CDR3 sequence (DNA): TGTGCCAGCTCCCCGGACAGATTGAACACTGAAGCTTTCTTT. Its translation is CASSPDRLNTEAFF.

The chain joins TRBV15 to TRBJ1-4; D ambiguous. This CDR3 spans 16 amino acids. V was clipped by 1 base and J by 0 bases, with 9 bases between them. In germline, CDR1 is LNHNV, CDR2 YYDKDF (reference sequence). CDR3 sequence reads: CATSRGDMTTNEKLFF. CDR3 coding DNA: TGTGCCACCAGCAGAGGAGATATGACAACTAATGAAAAACTGTTTTTT.

This rearrangement joins TRBV10-1 to TRBJ2-3, with 10 positions matching TRBD2. The CDR3 extends over 14 amino acids. Trimming removed 7 bases from V and 2 bases from J; junction bases left unmatched: 3. CDR1 is WNHNN and CDR2 is SYGVQD in the germline V gene (reference sequence). The CDR3 protein is CASKGTSDTDTQYF. CDR3 nucleotides: TGCGCCAGCAAAGGGACTAGCGACACAGATACGCAGTATTTT.

The rearrangement uses TRBV19 and TRBJ2-5; tentatively, D is TRBD1 (7 bases). The V gene lost 4 bases and the J gene lost 3 bases, with 9 bases spanning the gap. Germline CDR1 and CDR2: LNHDA and SQIVND (reference sequence). The CDR3 extends over 13 amino acids. CDR3 sequence: CASSSGTEETQYF. CDR3 DNA: TGTGCCAGTAGTAGCGGGACAGAAGAGACCCAGTACTTC.

The chain couples TRBV6-5 to TRBJ2-1, with D unclear. Germline V CDR1 and CDR2: MNHEY, SVGAGI. CDR3 size: 13 residues. Trimming removed 6 bases from V and 10 bases from J, with 16 bases in between. CDR3 amino acids: CASSPPRSVEQFF. In nucleotides, the CDR3 is TGTGCCAGCAGCCCCCCCCGGAGTGTAGAGCAGTTCTTC.

The genes are TRBV3-1 (or the pseudogene TRBV3-2) and TRBJ1-6; 8 bases agree with TRBD1. The CDR3 is 14 residues long. CDR1 LGHDT and CDR2 YNNKEL come from the germline V gene (reference sequence). Germline trimming cut 3 bases from V and 9 bases from J; bases unmatched to any gene: 4. The CDR3 loop reads CASSHQGAGSPLHF. The CDR3 DNA follows: TGTGCCAGCAGCCATCAGGGGGCTGGTTCACCCCTCCACTTT.

CDR3 sequence reads: CASSFLGRVNYGYTF. The CDR3 nucleotides read TGTGCCAGCAGTTTTCTGGGGCGAGTTAACTATGGCTACACCTTC. The chain employs TRBV28 and TRBJ1-2; a possible D gene is TRBD1 (5 bases). Trimming pared 3 bases from V and 1 base from J, leaving 12 bases between. There are 15 residues in the CDR3. The V gene's germline CDR1 is MDHEN and CDR2 SYDVKM.

This clone has just one count. The rearrangement joins TRBV5-4 to TRBJ2-2, with 10 bases fitting TRBD1. From germline, CDR1 is SGHNT and CDR2 YYREEE (reference sequence). The CDR3 spans 18 residues. J was trimmed by 6 bases and V by 4 bases; bases with no gene match: 15. The CDR3 DNA follows: TGTGCCAGCAGCCCGTATACCGCCGGGACAGGGGTGCCCGGGGAGCTGTTTTTT. Translated: CASSPYTAGTGVPGELFF.